One T cell receptor beta chain is described in this entry. Its specificity is not known. It is likely a read error: a sequence one base away is far more abundant. The CDR3 extends over 14 amino acids. Germline V CDR1 and CDR2: GTSNPN, SVGIG (reference sequence). Libraries were prepared by immunoSEQ multiplex PCR; TCRdb keeps only in-frame clonotypes and omits some of them. The sample includes fewer than 650,000 clones, about three quarters seen only once; the top ten take 13%. This record comes from a study of shared clonotypes between healthy human individuals. Study in general: Donors, aged 18 to 49, were a couple of women and three men.

Study donors comprised healthy, HIV-negative adults devoid of recent acute infection or vaccination. Overall study results and limits: How much donors shared clonotypes was expected to be affected by sequencing depth.

The chain is built from TRBV30 and TRBJ1-5; D is possibly TRBD1 (6 bases). This clonotype was sampled from a middle-aged woman in good health. Some clones in this sample may be carry-over from other donors' samples. The specimen was PBMCs. The CDR3 region is CAWPPGHSDQPQHF. The CDR3 region has the DNA TGTGCCTGGCCTCCGGGACATAGCGATCAGCCCCAGCATTTT.